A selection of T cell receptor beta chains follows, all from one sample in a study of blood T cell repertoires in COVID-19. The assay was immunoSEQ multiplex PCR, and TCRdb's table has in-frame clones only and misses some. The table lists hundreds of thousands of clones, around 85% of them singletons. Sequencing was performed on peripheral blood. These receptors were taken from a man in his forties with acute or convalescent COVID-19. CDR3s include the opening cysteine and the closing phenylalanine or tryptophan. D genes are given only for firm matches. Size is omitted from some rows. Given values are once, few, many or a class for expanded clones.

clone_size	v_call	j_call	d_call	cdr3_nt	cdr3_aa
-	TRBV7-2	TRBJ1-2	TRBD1	TGTGCCAGCAGCCCCCGGACAGGCGCTAACTATGGCTACACCTTC	CASSPRTGANYGYTF
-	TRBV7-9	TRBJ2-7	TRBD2	TGTGCCAGCAGCCTAGGGGTTAGCGGGATCTCCTACGAGCAGTACTTC	CASSLGVSGISYEQYF
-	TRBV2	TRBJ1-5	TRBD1	TGTGCCAGCAGTTTCACAGGGGGCAATCAGCCCCAGCATTTT	CASSFTGGNQPQHF
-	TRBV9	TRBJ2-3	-	TGTGCCAGCGGAGAAGGGGCTGGTAGCACAGATACGCAGTATTTT	CASGEGAGSTDTQYF
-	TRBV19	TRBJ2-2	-	TGTGCCAGTAGTATCCCGGGACATACGAACACCGGGGAGCTGTTTTTT	CASSIPGHTNTGELFF
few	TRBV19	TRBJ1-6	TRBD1	TGTGCCAGTAGTCTCTACTCGCCGGGACAGGGAGTGTCACCCCTCCACTTT	CASSLYSPGQGVSPLHF
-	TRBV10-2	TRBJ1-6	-	TGCGCCAGCAGTGAGTCAGGGGATTCACCCCTCCACTTT	CASSESGDSPLHF
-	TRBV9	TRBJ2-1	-	TGTGCCAGCAGCCCAAGGCCAGCTGAGGGCTACAATGAGCAGTTCTTC	CASSPRPAEGYNEQFF
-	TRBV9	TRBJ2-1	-	TGTGCCAGCAGCGCAACTTCTAGAGGTGGTGAGCAGTTCTTC	CASSATSRGGEQFF
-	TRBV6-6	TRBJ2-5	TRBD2	TGTGCCAGCAGTTACTCGTTAGCGGGATTAGAGACCCAGTACTTC	CASSYSLAGLETQYF
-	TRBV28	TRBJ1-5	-	TGTGCCAGCATCAGACACCAAAGCAATCAGCCCCAGCATTTT	CASIRHQSNQPQHF
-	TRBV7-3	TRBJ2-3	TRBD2	TGTGCCAGCAGCTTTAGCGGGATACCGACAGATACGCAGTATTTT	CASSFSGIPTDTQYF
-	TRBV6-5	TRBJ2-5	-	TGTGCCAGCAGTTACCGCCGGTGGGAGACCCAGTACTTC	CASSYRRWETQYF
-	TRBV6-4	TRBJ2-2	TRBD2	TGTGCCAGCAGTGAAACTAGCGCTAACACCGGGGAGCTGTTTTTT	CASSETSANTGELFF
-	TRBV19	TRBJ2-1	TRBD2	TGTGCCAGTAGTATAGGAGCGGGAGCCGGCAATGAGCAGTTCTTC	CASSIGAGAGNEQFF
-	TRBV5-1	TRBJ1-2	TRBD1	TGCGCCAGCAGCTTGGGGACAGGGGGAACCCACGGCTATGGCTACACCTTC	CASSLGTGGTHGYGYTF
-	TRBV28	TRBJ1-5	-	TGTGCCAGCAGCTCCCCAGGGGCTCAGGGTCAGCCCCAGCATTTT	CASSSPGAQGQPQHF
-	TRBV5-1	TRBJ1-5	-	TGCGCCAGCAGCTTGGGTACAGCCCCCAATCAGCCCCAGCATTTT	CASSLGTAPNQPQHF
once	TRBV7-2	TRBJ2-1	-	TGTGCCAGCAGCCCCAGCGGGCTGGCCGTAAGCTCCTACAATGAGCAGTTCTTC	CASSPSGLAVSSYNEQFF
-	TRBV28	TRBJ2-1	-	TGTGCCAGCAGTTTAGCGCTCAATGAGCAGTTCTTC	CASSLALNEQFF
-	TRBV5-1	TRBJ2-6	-	TGCGCCAGCAGGGGGCCGCTCTCTGGCAACGTCCTGACTTTC	CASRGPLSGNVLTF
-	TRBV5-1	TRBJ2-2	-	TGCGCCAGCAGCGTCAGGGTCTCCGGGGAGCTGTTTTTT	CASSVRVSGELFF
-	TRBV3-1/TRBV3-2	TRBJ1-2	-	TGTGCCAGCAGCCAAGAACGGACAGACCCCTTGAATGGCTACACCTTC	CASSQERTDPLNGYTF
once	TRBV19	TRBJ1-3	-	TGTGCCAGTACGAGGAGGTCTGGAAACACCATATATTTT	CASTRRSGNTIYF
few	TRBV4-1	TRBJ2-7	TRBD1	TGCGCCAGCAGCCACCAAGGACAGGGCTACGAGCAGTACTTC	CASSHQGQGYEQYF
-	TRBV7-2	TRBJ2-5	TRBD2	TGTGCCAGCAGCCCATTTGGACTAGCGGGGTCCCAAGAGACCCAGTACTTC	CASSPFGLAGSQETQYF
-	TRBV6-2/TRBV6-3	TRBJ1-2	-	TGTGCCAGCAGTTACTCGGGGCTCTACTATGGCTACACCTTC	CASSYSGLYYGYTF
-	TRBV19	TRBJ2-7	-	TGTGCCAGTACCCCAGGGGTTGGGAGCTCCTACGAGCAGTACTTC	CASTPGVGSSYEQYF
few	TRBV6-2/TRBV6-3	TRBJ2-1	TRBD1	TGTGCCAGCAGTTACGGCCGGACAGGGTATGAGCAGTTCTTC	CASSYGRTGYEQFF
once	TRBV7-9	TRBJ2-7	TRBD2	TGTGCCAGCAGCTTAGCTGGGACTAGCGGAACCTACGAGCAGTACTTC	CASSLAGTSGTYEQYF
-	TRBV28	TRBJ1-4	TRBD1	TGTGCCAGCAGTCACGGACAGGGTGGGGAAAAACTGTTTTTT	CASSHGQGGEKLFF
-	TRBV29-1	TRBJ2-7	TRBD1	TGCAGCGTTGTAGGGACAGGTCACTACGAGCAGTACTTC	CSVVGTGHYEQYF
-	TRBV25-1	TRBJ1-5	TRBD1	TGTGCCAGCAGTCCCAGGGGGGTCGGACAGCCCCAGCATTTT	CASSPRGVGQPQHF
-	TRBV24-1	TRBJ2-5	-	TGTGCCACCAGTGATCGCGGGGCCCAAGAGACCCAGTACTTC	CATSDRGAQETQYF
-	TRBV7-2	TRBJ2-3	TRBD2	TGTGCCAGCAGCTTAGCGGGAGGGCGTACAGATACGCAGTATTTT	CASSLAGGRTDTQYF
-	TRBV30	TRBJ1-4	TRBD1	TGTGCCTGGGGCCTGGGACAGGCGAATGAAAAACTGTTTTTT	CAWGLGQANEKLFF
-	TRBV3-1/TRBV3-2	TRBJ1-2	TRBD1	TGTGCCAGCAGCCAAGTAAATTCAGGGGGCGAGGGCTACACCTTC	CASSQVNSGGEGYTF
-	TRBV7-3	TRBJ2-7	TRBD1	TGTGCCAGCAGCCTGACAGGGGTCGACGAGCAGTACTTC	CASSLTGVDEQYF
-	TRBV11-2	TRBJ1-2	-	TGTGCCAGCAGCTTAGCACACAGGGCCTCAAGTGAGAGTGGCTACACCTTC	CASSLAHRASSESGYTF
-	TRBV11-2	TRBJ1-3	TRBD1	TGTGCCAGCAGCCAGACAGGGGGGGCCTCTGGAAACACCATATATTTT	CASSQTGGASGNTIYF
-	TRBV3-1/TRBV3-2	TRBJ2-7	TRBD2	TGTGCCAGCAGCCAAGATCTACTAGCGGGGTACTCCTACGAGCAGTACTTC	CASSQDLLAGYSYEQYF
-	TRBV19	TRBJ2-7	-	TGTGCCAGTAGTATTTCTGGAGGGCCCAACGAGCAGTACTTC	CASSISGGPNEQYF
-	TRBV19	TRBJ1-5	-	TGTGCCAGTAGTATGAGGGGGGGCAGTCAGCCCCAGCATTTT	CASSMRGGSQPQHF
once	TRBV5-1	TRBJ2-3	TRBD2	TGCGCCAGCAGCTACCGGACTAGCGGGGGGACAGATACGCAGTATTTT	CASSYRTSGGTDTQYF
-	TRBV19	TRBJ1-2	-	TGTGCCACCCAAGGGGGGGGAATCTATGGCTACACCTTC	CATQGGGIYGYTF
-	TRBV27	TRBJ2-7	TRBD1	TGTGCCAGCAGTCTCTTTGGACAGGGTAGGGAGCAGTACTTC	CASSLFGQGREQYF
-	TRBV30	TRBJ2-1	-	TGTGCCTGGAGTGTAATCAGTCGAGGCGATGAGCAGTTCTTC	CAWSVISRGDEQFF